Described below is a single TCR beta chain sequence and its context. What it binds is not known. The CDR3 has 14 amino acids. V was cut by 0 bases and J by 7 bases, with 13 bases left in between. In germline, CDR1 is SGDLS, CDR2 YYNGEE. This sample stems from a study of cytotoxic CD8 clonotypes in ibrutinib-treated CLL. The repertoire was sequenced with immunoSEQ multiplex PCR; TCRdb's copy has only in-frame clones and lacks some. The sample records roughly 220,000 clones, over 65% being singletons. Whole-study results and caveats: Rising at ibrutinib response, clonality subsequently fell back toward baseline at progression. Shared public clonotypes were rare, and on treatment they either got smaller or stayed the same.

Material: PBMCs, obtained after 12 months of ibrutinib treatment. The TCR comes from a human donor with chronic lymphocytic leukemia. The V call is TRBV9, the J call TRBJ1-1, with D uncertain. This CDR3 is CASSVEHGVSEAFF. CDR3 DNA: TGTGCCAGCAGCGTAGAGCATGGGGTCAGTGAAGCTTTCTTT.